This T cell receptor beta chain was observed in a study of chemoradiotherapy in HPV16-positive cancers. Study background: Two HPV16-positive patients' cells yielded candidate HPV-specific clones and common motifs.

Samples were taken several times over chemoradiotherapy. The repertoire was sequenced with immunoSEQ multiplex PCR; TCRdb's copy has only in-frame clones and lacks some. The table lists 4,000 to 6,000 clones, 91% of them singletons. Trimming cost V 2 bases and J 0 bases, with 8 bases left between them. Germline V gene lookup returns CDR1 MNHEY and CDR2 SVGAGI. CDR3 length equals 15 residues. Points on this clone: What it binds is not known.

The study's findings and limits: Better recurrence-free survival went with HPV-responsive T-cell expansion in HPV16-positive patients.

The chain joins TRBV6-5 to TRBJ1-3, with D tentatively TRBD1 (6 bases). This TCR was recovered from a human donor with HPV-associated anogenital cancer. The sequenced sample was tumor tissue, obtained from a patient who underwent chemoradiotherapy. In DNA form, the CDR3 reads TGTGCCAGCAGTTACGACAGGAGCTCTGGAAACACCATATATTTT. Translated, it gives CASSYDRSSGNTIYF.